The 18 T cell receptor beta chains reported below all come from one sample, sequenced in a study of CD8 T cells in ankylosing spondylitis. MiXCR was run by TCRdb on the 5' RACE reads, yielding one entry per CDR3 protein. The profile shows 200,000 to 300,000 distinct CDR3 sequences, approximately 9% of them singletons. Source material: blood, either unsorted or a sorted T cell fraction (not recorded which). The source is a male donor with ankylosing spondylitis or in good health (not recorded which).

A few counts support this clonotype. An end of the junction does not agree with germline; a read error may underlie this. The rearrangement joins TRBV29-1 to TRBJ2-7; maybe TRBD1 (6 bases). The CDR3 loop spans 14 amino acids. Germline V lookup: CDR1 SQVTM, CDR2 ANQGSEA. The DNA for the CDR3 is TGCAGCATTGAGTTCCCTCAGGGGCCCTACGAGCAGTACTTC. It translates to CSIEFPQGPYEQYF.

This clonotype was counted a few times. The junction departs from germline at one end; a sequencing error may be responsible. The chain links TRBV27 to TRBJ1-3; D gene unclear. The germline V gene encodes CDR1 MNHEY and CDR2 SMNVEV (reference sequence). This CDR3 is built from 12 residues. The CDR3 is CASGQAGNPIYF. The CDR3 coding sequence is TGTGCCAGCGGGCAGGCAGGAAACCCCATATATTTT.

The chain couples TRBV24-1 to TRBJ2-1; unclear D gene. Trimming cost V 0 bases and J 1 base, with 9 bases left between them. The CDR3 sequence is 16 residues long. Germline CDR1 reads KGHDR; CDR2 reads SFDVKD. The CDR3 DNA reads as TGTGCCACCAGTGATTTGCGACATGGGTCCTACAATGAGCAGTTCTTC. Its protein is CATSDLRHGSYNEQFF.

This clonotype was observed a few times. V and J are TRBV5-5 and TRBJ2-7; D gene ambiguous. V was cut by 4 bases and J by 1 base, with 9 bases left in between. The CDR3 extends over 13 amino acids. Germline V CDR1 and CDR2: SGHKS, YYEKEE (reference sequence). The CDR3, as DNA: TGTGCCAGCAGCCGCGATAGGTCCTACGAGCAGTACTTC. It specifies CASSRDRSYEQYF.

Ten or more counts support this clonotype. The CDR3 loop is CSARVPPEAFF. The CDR3 nucleotides read TGCAGTGCTAGGGTCCCCCCTGAAGCTTTCTTT. V usage is TRBV20-1 and J usage is TRBJ1-1; D is unclear. Deletions cut 3 bases from V and 6 bases from J, with 8 bases between. This CDR3 spans 11 amino acids. Germline V lookup: CDR1 DFQATT, CDR2 SNEGSKA (reference sequence).

This clonotype has ten or more counts. This chain joins TRBV19 and TRBJ1-1; 7 bases are a match to TRBD1. The CDR3 sequence is 11 residues long. The junction had 7 bases not matched to a gene; V was cut back by 10 bases and J by 8 bases. Germline V gene sequence: CDR1 LNHDA, CDR2 SQIVND (reference sequence). CDR3 in amino acids: CATADRTEAFF. The CDR3 DNA sequence: TGTGCCACCGCGGACAGGACAGAAGCTTTCTTT.

The CDR3 bases are TGTGCCAGCAGGCTCGGACGGTTAGCCTACGAGCAGTACTTC. Encoded protein: CASRLGRLAYEQYF. The rearrangement joins TRBV6-1 to TRBJ2-7; D unresolved. V dropped 6 bases and J dropped 2 bases, with 14 bases sitting between them. Germline loops: CDR1 MNHNS, CDR2 SASEGT. This CDR3 has 14 amino acids.

The chain combines TRBV28 with TRBJ1-3; D is possibly TRBD1 (6 bases). With 2 bases removed from V and 8 bases from J, the gap between germline ends came to 13 bases. This CDR3 comprises 14 residues. CDR1 and CDR2 (germline): MDHEN, SYDVKM. For the CDR3, the DNA is TGTGCCAGCAGTTTAACGGGGGCTCCGGACACCATATATTTT. Translation gives CASSLTGAPDTIYF. Using reference TRBV28 and TRBJ1-3 for the parts outside the CDR3, the full variable domain is DVKVTQSSRYLVKRTGEKVFLECVQDMDHENMFWYRQDPGLGLRLIYFSYDVKMKEKGDIPEGYSVSREKKERFSLILESASTNQTSMYLCASSLTGAPDTIYFGEGSWLTVV.

This clonotype appeared many times. This chain connects TRBV12-5 to TRBJ1-5, with D perhaps matching TRBD1 (5 bases). This CDR3 comprises 17 residues. V shed 0 bases and J shed 1 base, with 13 bases lying between them. Looked up from germline, CDR1 is LGHNT and CDR2 is FRNRAP. The CDR3, as DNA: TGTGCTAGTGGTTTGGTTACCGGGGCCGGAAGCAATCAGCCCCAGCATTTT. Its translation is CASGLVTGAGSNQPQHF.

In its sample, this clonotype was seen many times. J is TRBJ2-5 and V is TRBV6-2 or TRBV6-3; either TRBD1 or TRBD2 may fit D (5 bases each). In germline, CDR1 is MNHEY, CDR2 SVGEGT. Trimming removed 4 bases from V and 5 bases from J, with 14 bases in between. This CDR3 contains 14 residues. The CDR3, as DNA: TGTGCCAGCAGTTTGGGACGCTTGGGGGAGACCCAGTACTTC. It yields the protein CASSLGRLGETQYF.

This clonotype has ten or more counts. The CDR3 region has the DNA TGTGCCAGCAGTTTATCGGGGAACAATCAGCCCCAGCATTTT. Its protein is CASSLSGNNQPQHF. V usage is TRBV12-3 or TRBV12-4 and J usage is TRBJ1-5; D unresolved. The V gene lost 2 bases and the J gene lost 3 bases, with 8 bases spanning the gap. This CDR3 is 14 amino acids long.

In this sample, this clonotype turned up many times. The chain carries TRBV20-1 and TRBJ2-1, with unresolved D. The ends were cut back, 1 base at V and 3 bases at J, with 10 bases in the middle. The CDR3 loop spans 14 amino acids. Germline CDR1 is DFQATT and CDR2 is SNEGSKA (reference sequence). This CDR3 is CSARVTFYYNEQFF. CDR3 sequence (DNA): TGCAGTGCTAGAGTGACGTTCTACTACAATGAGCAGTTCTTC.

A word on this clonotype: A much more abundant neighbour one base away suggests this may be a read error. The rearrangement links TRBV5-1 to TRBJ2-2; 7 nucleotides align to TRBD2. The CDR3 covers 16 residues. Germline V lookup: CDR1 SGHRS, CDR2 YFSETQ. The CDR3 spells CASSLARRESTGEVFF. For the CDR3, the DNA is TGCGCCAGCAGCTTGGCTCGGCGGGAGTCCACCGGGGAGGTGTTTTTT.

This clonotype was counted at least ten times. The chain links TRBV7-3 to TRBJ2-7; D may be TRBD2 (5 bases). V dropped 2 bases and J dropped 7 bases, with 15 bases sitting between them. The germline CDR1 and CDR2 sequences are SGHTA and FQGTGA. The CDR3 spans 14 residues. CDR3 DNA sequence: TGTGCCAGCAGCTTATATCCGGGAATGGGGGAGCAGTACTTC. This sequence encodes CASSLYPGMGEQYF.

This clonotype was detected ten times or more. The chain links TRBV5-5 to TRBJ2-2; possible D gene TRBD2, 5 bases. Trimming shortened V by 4 bases and J by 5 bases, and 21 bases separated the two germline ends. Germline loops: CDR1 SGHKS, CDR2 YYEKEE (reference sequence). This CDR3 is 17 amino acids long. The CDR3 DNA reads as TGTGCCAGCAGCCCCCGTGCGGGTCCGATATTAACCGGGGAGCTGTTTTTT. Translating it yields CASSPRAGPILTGELFF. Filled out from reference TRBV5-5 and TRBJ2-2, the complete variable domain reads DAGVTQSPTHLIKTRGQQVTLRCSPISGHKSVSWYQQVLGQGPQFIFQYYEKEERGRGNFPDRFSARQFPNYSSELNVNALLLGDSALYLCASSPRAGPILTGELFFGEGSRLTVL.

This clonotype was observed at least ten times. CDR3 amino acids: CASRPHRGAGTEAFF. The CDR3 coding sequence is TGTGCCAGCAGACCCCACAGGGGGGCTGGGACTGAAGCTTTCTTT. The chain combines TRBV12-3 or TRBV12-4 with TRBJ1-1; 8 bases agree with TRBD1. With 6 bases clipped from V and 5 bases from J, the junction kept 11 bases outside the gene matches. The CDR3 loop spans 15 amino acids.

The table lists this clonotype with many counts. This chain's CDR3 is CSVDQGRAEAFF. The CDR3 nucleotides are TGCAGCGTTGACCAGGGGAGGGCTGAAGCTTTCTTT. The rearrangement links TRBV29-1 to TRBJ1-1, with D perhaps matching TRBD1 (6 bases). The CDR3 is 12 amino acids. Trimming left V 3 bases short and J 6 bases short, with 11 bases between. Germline-derived CDR1 and CDR2 are SQVTM and ANQGSEA.

Ten or more counts support this clonotype. The genes are TRBV7-2 and TRBJ2-5; TRBD2 aligns across 7 bases. The CDR3 is 14 residues long. J gave up 4 bases and V 4 bases, and 6 bases lay outside the gene matches. CDR1 and CDR2 (germline): SGHTA, FQGNSA. The CDR3 is CASSSGLVGETQYF. The DNA of the CDR3 is TGTGCCAGCAGCTCAGGACTAGTCGGAGAGACCCAGTACTTC.